This T cell receptor beta chain appears in the sequencing data of a study of blood T cell repertoires in COVID-19. As processed by the authors: Scientists estimated how many nucleated cells there were by amplifying reference gene primers. The method was immunoSEQ multiplex PCR; TCRdb's version includes in-frame clones alone and lacks a portion of them. D and trimming were read from the DNA, whereas the V and J calls and clone size are those reported in that table. The sample yields just over 350,000 clones, approximately 86% seen once. Losses at the gene ends were 7 bases for V and 6 bases for J; bases not matched to a gene: 6. CDR1 and CDR2 (germline): MNHEY, SVGAGI. This CDR3 is built from 14 residues. This clone was detected a few times.

The specimen sequenced was peripheral blood. This sequence joins TRBV6-5 and TRBJ1-2; 12 nucleotides line up with TRBD1. This TCR was sampled from a woman in her sixties with COVID-19, enrolled during active disease. The CDR3: CASTPGQGANGYTF. In nucleotides, the CDR3 is TGTGCCAGCACCCCGGGACAGGGGGCGAATGGCTACACCTTC.